The entry below describes one T cell receptor (beta chain). What it recognizes is unknown. Notes on the study in general: Larger-cohort validation covered only one TCR beta V-J rearrangement.

This CDR3 is built from 13 residues. Trimming took 3 bases from V and 3 from J, leaving 10 bases between them. Germline V gene lookup returns CDR1 DFQATT and CDR2 SNEGSKA (reference sequence). MiXCR, run by TCRdb on the 5' RACE reads, gives a single entry per CDR3 protein. The table includes about 10,000 distinct CDR3 sequences, approximately 14% detected once. Tregs were sorted as CD4+CD25+CD127-/low cells. The chain employs TRBV20-1 and TRBJ2-3; possible D gene TRBD2, 5 bases. Sequenced material: Tregs sorted from blood. The TCR was taken from a female donor with breast cancer. CDR3 DNA sequence: TGCAGTGCTAGTGGCGAGCGGACAGATACGCAGTATTTT. Translating gives CSASGERTDTQYF.